This is a list of T cell receptor beta chains from one sample in a study of cytomegalovirus exposure and HLA in healthy donors. Clones were sequenced by immunoSEQ multiplex PCR, and TCRdb holds only the in-frame ones, with some missing. In the table there are about 160,000 clones, 75% of which are singletons. The sequenced material came from PBMCs. The receptor set was obtained from a woman aged 45 to 65 in good health and CMV-seropositive. Both conserved end residues are part of each CDR3. D genes are given only for firm matches. Clone size is given for some rows only: seen once, a few or many times, or a class if the clone is expanded.

v_gene: TRBV7-2
j_gene: TRBJ1-3
abundance: NA
d_gene: NA
CDR3aa: CASSHLQPNSGNTIYF
CDR3nt: TGTGCCAGCAGCCATTTACAGCCGAACTCTGGAAACACCATATATTTT

v_gene: TRBV9
j_gene: TRBJ2-3
abundance: NA
d_gene: TRBD2
CDR3aa: CASSSRLAGTDTQYF
CDR3nt: TGTGCCAGCAGCTCCCGACTAGCGGGCACAGATACGCAGTATTTT

v_gene: TRBV7-9
j_gene: TRBJ2-3
abundance: NA
d_gene: NA
CDR3aa: CASSLGPGGTDTQYF
CDR3nt: TGTGCCAGCAGCTTAGGTCCCGGGGGCACAGATACGCAGTATTTT

v_gene: TRBV18
j_gene: TRBJ1-3
abundance: few
d_gene: NA
CDR3aa: CASSPLAEFSGNTIYF
CDR3nt: TGTGCCAGCTCACCCTTGGCGGAGTTCTCTGGAAACACCATATATTTT

v_gene: TRBV4-1
j_gene: TRBJ1-5
abundance: once
d_gene: TRBD1
CDR3aa: CASSQGLQGAGQPQHF
CDR3nt: TGCGCCAGCAGCCAAGGGCTTCAGGGGGCAGGACAGCCCCAGCATTTT

v_gene: TRBV2
j_gene: TRBJ1-1
abundance: NA
d_gene: NA
CDR3aa: CASSESLLAYTEAFF
CDR3nt: TGTGCCAGCAGTGAATCCCTGCTGGCTTACACTGAAGCTTTCTTT

v_gene: TRBV27
j_gene: TRBJ1-5
abundance: NA
d_gene: TRBD1
CDR3aa: CASNRVGQGHQPQHF
CDR3nt: TGTGCCAGCAATCGGGTAGGACAGGGCCATCAGCCCCAGCATTTT

v_gene: TRBV7-8
j_gene: TRBJ1-1
abundance: NA
d_gene: NA
CDR3aa: CASSRRVNTEAFF
CDR3nt: TGTGCCAGCAGCCGGAGGGTGAACACTGAAGCTTTCTTT

v_gene: TRBV27
j_gene: TRBJ1-1
abundance: NA
d_gene: NA
CDR3aa: CASSLFGTPNTEAFF
CDR3nt: TGTGCCAGCAGTTTATTTGGGACACCGAACACTGAAGCTTTCTTT

v_gene: TRBV29-1
j_gene: TRBJ1-2
abundance: NA
d_gene: TRBD1
CDR3aa: CSVVGTGEGDYGYTF
CDR3nt: TGCAGCGTTGTAGGGACAGGGGAAGGAGACTATGGCTACACCTTC

v_gene: TRBV15
j_gene: TRBJ2-2
abundance: NA
d_gene: NA
CDR3aa: CATSRVLPGELFF
CDR3nt: TGTGCCACCAGCAGAGTACTCCCCGGGGAGCTGTTTTTT

v_gene: TRBV15
j_gene: TRBJ1-1
abundance: NA
d_gene: NA
CDR3aa: CATSREKGVNTEAFF
CDR3nt: TGTGCCACCAGCAGAGAGAAGGGAGTGAACACTGAAGCTTTCTTT

v_gene: TRBV9
j_gene: TRBJ2-1
abundance: NA
d_gene: TRBD2
CDR3aa: CASSIGTSGLNEQFF
CDR3nt: TGTGCCAGCAGCATCGGGACTAGCGGCCTCAATGAGCAGTTCTTC

v_gene: TRBV6-5
j_gene: TRBJ2-7
abundance: NA
d_gene: NA
CDR3aa: CASSYFPGTYEQYF
CDR3nt: TGTGCCAGCAGTTACTTTCCAGGAACCTACGAGCAGTACTTC